The table lists the clone carrying this T cell receptor beta chain with a count of one. Its antigen is not known. MiXCR, applied by TCRdb to the multiplex PCR reads, yields one record per CDR3 protein. The repertoire has roughly 19,000 distinct CDR3 sequences, about half of them found once; the top ten carry roughly 8.3%. CDR3 size: 15 residues. The germline gives CDR1 SGHTA, CDR2 FQGTGA. V dropped 11 bases and J dropped 1 base, with 20 bases sitting between them. The data derive from a study of breast tumors, draining lymph nodes, adjacent tissues. The study, taken as a whole, reports: Tumors had less TCR diversity than lymph nodes, more than nontumor tissue. Most tumor T cells seemingly derive from lymph node, then expand in tumor. Tumor and nontumor repertoires were significantly more similar in luminal-like than in basal-like breast cancer. The lymph node origin of tumor T cells was framed as consistent with a hypothesis, not demonstrated.

This TCR came from a female donor with breast cancer. Some clones in this sample may be carry-over from other donors' samples. The sequencing input was breast tumor tissue. The chain uses TRBV7-3 and TRBJ2-5, with a possible D match to TRBD2 (6 bases). CDR3 sequence reads: CAPKQWGDGQETQYF. The CDR3 DNA reads TGTGCCCCCAAGCAGTGGGGGGACGGCCAAGAGACCCAGTACTTC.